Below are 25 T cell receptor beta chains sequenced from a single sample in a study of glioma-infiltrating T cells listed by TCRdb under 2016. Sequencer: Illumina MiSeq. The iRepertoire nested amplicon-rescue multiplex PCR (arm-PCR) platform was used to amplify TCR alpha and beta CDR3 regions from RNA. Through fastp at Q25 and MiXCR, TCRdb rebuilt clones from the public reads, retaining in-frame beta chains. Each entry is one CDR3 protein sequence, shown with its most common DNA and genes. The sample records around 390,000 distinct CDR3 sequences, 35% to 45% of which are singletons. The ten largest account for more than 10% of the sample. Material for sequencing was glioma tissue, nonneoplastic brain tissue, or PBMCs (not recorded which). These receptor sequences come from a human donor with low-grade glioma or glioblastoma, undergoing nonglioma brain surgery, or in good health (not recorded which).

Concerning this clonotype: Germline is not matched at one junction end, which may reflect a read error. The chain carries TRBV15 and TRBJ2-1; 8 bases line up with TRBD2. Per germline, CDR1 LNHNV and CDR2 YYDKDF (reference sequence). This CDR3 contains 16 residues. In DNA form, the CDR3 reads TGTTCCACCAGCGATGGACTAGCCAACTCCTACAATGGGCAGTTCTTC. Amino acid sequence: CSTSDGLANSYNGQFF.

The rearrangement links TRBV28 to TRBJ2-3; D ambiguous. CDR1 is MDHEN and CDR2 is SYDVKM in the germline V gene. The CDR3 runs 14 residues. V lost 2 bases and J lost 2, with 8 bases in between. CDR3 sequence reads: CASSLVRSTDTQYF. The CDR3 DNA sequence: TGTGCCAGCAGTTTAGTCAGGTCCACAGATACGCAGTATTTT.

V usage is TRBV5-1 and J usage is TRBJ1-2; TRBD1 might be the D (6 bases). Germline V gene data show CDR1 as SGHRS and CDR2 as YFSETQ. The CDR3 runs to 14 residues. The ends were cut back, 4 bases at V and 4 bases at J, with 14 bases in the middle. In DNA, the CDR3 is TGCGCCAGCAGCCCCCGGGACACGGGCTATGGCTACACCTTC. This translates into CASSPRDTGYGYTF.

A few counts support this clonotype. The chain carries TRBV4-3 and TRBJ2-5, with D perhaps TRBD2 (5 bases). CDR3 length: 20 residues. Trimming took 1 base from V and 5 from J, leaving 29 bases between them. CDR1 and CDR2 (germline): LGHNA, YSLEER. The chain's CDR3 is CASSQGHLRVSPLESETQYF. CDR3 DNA: TGCGCCAGCAGCCAAGGACACTTGCGGGTTAGCCCCCTTGAGTCCGAGACCCAGTACTTC.

In this sample, this clonotype turned up many times. The chain recombines TRBV20-1 with TRBJ1-5; 8 nucleotides line up with TRBD1. The trim removed 6 bases at V and 5 bases at J, leaving 3 bases unmatched. CDR1 is DFQATT and CDR2 is SNEGSKA in the germline V gene (reference sequence). The CDR3 is 12 amino acids. The CDR3 nucleotides read TGCAGTGCCAGGGGGCGGCATCAGCCCCAGCATTTT. Its translation is CSARGRHQPQHF.

The sample holds many counts of this clonotype. The chain couples TRBV28 to TRBJ2-3; D unresolved. Germline V gives CDR1 MDHEN, CDR2 SYDVKM. The CDR3 length is 12 residues. V was trimmed by 6 bases and J by 3 bases, leaving 7 bases between them. CDR3 amino acids: CASSWGTDTQYF. In DNA form, the CDR3 reads TGTGCCAGCAGCTGGGGAACAGATACGCAGTATTTT.

This clonotype has at least ten counts. The chain has TRBV20-1 and TRBJ1-3; D call uncertain. CDR1 is DFQATT and CDR2 is SNEGSKA in the germline V gene (reference sequence). This CDR3 contains 13 residues. The germline V and J ends were trimmed by 4 bases and 0 bases, with 7 bases remaining between them. The CDR3 reads CSAIQASGNTIYF. The CDR3 DNA is TGCAGTGCTATACAAGCCTCTGGAAACACCATATATTTT.

This clonotype came up many times. CDR3 bases: TGTGCCAGCAGCTTGGACGTCGAAGAGACCCAGTACTTC. This translates into CASSLDVEETQYF. The chain has TRBV6-2 or TRBV6-3 and TRBJ2-5; D is unresolved. CDR3 length: 13 residues. CDR1 MNHEY and CDR2 SVGEGT come from the germline V gene. V lost 6 bases and J 3 bases, leaving 11 bases between the germline ends.

This clonotype came up a few times. The chain has TRBV20-1 and TRBJ2-2; 8 nucleotides agree with TRBD2. J was trimmed by 6 bases and V by 3 bases; bases with no gene match: 3. CDR3 length equals 13 residues. In germline, CDR1 is DFQATT, CDR2 SNEGSKA (reference sequence). In DNA form, the CDR3 reads TGCAGTGCTAGGACTAGCGTATCCGGGGAGCTGTTTTTT. Translation: CSARTSVSGELFF.

There are many counts of this clonotype. The J gene is TRBJ1-1, the V gene TRBV6-2 or TRBV6-3, with unresolved D. Trimming took off 6 bases at V and 3 bases at J, with 11 bases between the two ends. CDR3 length: 13 amino acids. CDR1 and CDR2 (germline): MNHEY, SVGEGT. CDR3 sequence: CASSSVGHTEAFF. Written as DNA, the CDR3 is TGTGCCAGCAGCTCTGTGGGCCACACTGAAGCTTTCTTT.

The table lists this clonotype with a few counts. CDR3 coding DNA: TGTGCCGGGCGGGAGGTGGGCACAGATACGCAGTATTTT. Translation: CAGREVGTDTQYF. V usage is TRBV6-2 or TRBV6-3 and J usage is TRBJ2-3; 8 nucleotides match TRBD2. CDR1 and CDR2 (germline): MNHEY, SVGEGT. This CDR3 is built from 13 residues. Losses at the gene ends were 11 bases for V and 1 base for J; bases not matched to a gene: 5.

The V gene is TRBV2, the J gene TRBJ2-4; 10 bases align to TRBD1. The CDR3 covers 18 residues. J lost 3 bases, V lost 3 bases, and 11 bases had no gene match. In germline, CDR1 is SNHLY, CDR2 FYNNEI. In DNA form, the CDR3 reads TGTGCCAGCAGTGAGCGAGGGACAGGGGTCTTAGGCAAAAACATTCAGTACTTC. It specifies CASSERGTGVLGKNIQYF. The full variable domain, with the rest looked up from reference TRBV2 and TRBJ2-4, is EPEVTQTPSHQVTQMGQEVILRCVPISNHLYFYWYRQILGQKVEFLVSFYNNEISEKSEIFDDQFSVERPDGSNFTLKIRSTKLEDSAMYFCASSERGTGVLGKNIQYFGAGTRLSVL.

This clonotype was seen ten or more times. The rearrangement uses TRBV6-1 and TRBJ1-5, with TRBD1 as a possible D gene (5 bases). V shed 5 bases and J shed 4 bases, with 12 bases lying between them. The CDR3 length is 14 residues. Germline loops: CDR1 MNHNS, CDR2 SASEGT. The CDR3 DNA is TGTGCCAGCAGTCAAATGGGGGTAAATCAGCCCCAGCATTTT. Residues: CASSQMGVNQPQHF.

This clonotype was seen repeatedly, ten times or more. V gene TRBV20-1 combines with J gene TRBJ2-1; TRBD2 matches at 13 bases. CDR1 is DFQATT and CDR2 is SNEGSKA in the germline V gene (reference sequence). The CDR3 has 17 amino acids. J was trimmed by 8 bases and V by 0 bases; bases with no gene match: 10. DNA for the CDR3: TGCAGTGCTAGAGATATACTAGCGGGAGGGGACCTCGATGAGCAGTTCTTC. It encodes CSARDILAGGDLDEQFF.

This chain connects TRBV3-1 to TRBJ1-6; possibly TRBD1 for D (5 bases). This CDR3 contains 15 residues. Germline values: CDR1 LGHDT, CDR2 YNNKEL (reference sequence). Trimming left V 3 bases short and J 9 bases short, with 15 bases between. CDR3 loop: CASSHPQGAGSPLHF. CDR3 DNA sequence: TGTGCCAGCAGCCATCCTCAAGGGGCCGGTTCACCCCTCCACTTT.

The chain links TRBV5-5 to TRBJ1-1; the match to TRBD1 covers 9 bases. This CDR3 is built from 12 residues. The V and J ends lost 0 bases and 10 bases, in that order; junction bases with no gene match: 1. The germline V gene has CDR1 SGHKS and CDR2 YYEKEE (reference sequence). The CDR3 DNA sequence: TGTGCCAGCAGCTTGGGGGGACAGGGAGCTTTCTTT. As protein: CASSLGGQGAFF.

With regard to this clonotype: At one of its ends the junction is not consistent with the germline gene, which may arise from a read error. CDR3 in DNA: TGTGCCAGCAGTCTCGGGCCTATTCAACGGGCCTATGGCTACATTTTC. It is translated as CASSLGPIQRAYGYIF. The chain employs TRBV28 and TRBJ1-2, with unresolved D. The CDR3 is 16 amino acids. CDR1 and CDR2 from the germline V gene are MDHEN and SYDVKM.

The rearrangement uses TRBV28 and TRBJ2-4; perhaps TRBD2 as D (5 bases). Trimming shortened V by 3 bases and J by 0 bases, and 21 bases separated the two germline ends. The CDR3 has 19 residues. Germline CDR1 is MDHEN and CDR2 is SYDVKM. The CDR3 spells CASSLSGLYDPRAKNIQYF. As DNA, the CDR3 is TGTGCCAGCAGTTTGAGTGGACTTTACGACCCTAGAGCCAAAAACATTCAGTACTTC.

This clonotype was seen a few times. The rearrangement links TRBV28 to TRBJ1-6; possible D gene TRBD1, 5 bases. Germline values: CDR1 MDHEN, CDR2 SYDVKM. Trimming removed 6 bases from V and 10 bases from J, with 16 bases in between. The CDR3 is made up of 14 amino acids. CDR3: CASRLELRDSPLHF. In nucleotides, the CDR3 is TGTGCCAGCAGACTCGAGCTCAGGGACTCACCCCTCCACTTT. Variable domain in full (rest from reference TRBV28 and TRBJ1-6): DVKVTQSSRYLVKRTGEKVFLECVQDMDHENMFWYRQDPGLGLRLIYFSYDVKMKEKGDIPEGYSVSREKKERFSLILESASTNQTSMYLCASRLELRDSPLHFGNGTRLTVT.

This clonotype was found once. This chain links TRBV20-1 with TRBJ1-1; TRBD1 is a possible D gene (5 bases). In germline, CDR1 is DFQATT, CDR2 SNEGSKA (reference sequence). The CDR3 runs to 14 residues. V dropped 4 bases and J dropped 7 bases, with 19 bases sitting between them. CDR3 region: CSATRTSGEIEAFF. CDR3 sequence (DNA): TGCAGTGCTACTCGGACATCCGGGGAGATTGAAGCTTTCTTT.

Details on this clonotype: The CDR3 does not end in the conserved phenylalanine or tryptophan, so this is likely a read error. The chain uses TRBV2 and TRBJ1-2; TRBD1 agrees at 9 bases. The CDR3 is made up of 14 amino acids. CDR1 SNHLY and CDR2 FYNNEI come from the germline V gene. Unmatched junction bases numbered 6, after V lost 6 bases and J lost 4 bases. The CDR3 region has the DNA TGTGCCAGCAGAGTCGGACAGGGGACCTATGGCTACACCTCC. This encodes CASRVGQGTYGYTS.

The V call is TRBV7-9, the J call TRBJ2-7; D remains unclear. Trimming pared 5 bases from V and 7 bases from J, leaving 12 bases between. CDR1 SEHNR and CDR2 FQNEAQ come from the germline V gene (reference sequence). The CDR3 loop spans 12 amino acids. CDR3 sequence reads: CASSPHLVEQYF. As DNA, the CDR3 is TGTGCCAGCAGCCCGCACCTCGTAGAGCAGTACTTC.

This chain uses TRBV7-2 with TRBJ2-1; tentatively, D is TRBD1 (5 bases). The J call may be in error: the DNA end matches TRBJ1-2 better. The CDR3 is 14 residues long. Germline values: CDR1 SGHTA, CDR2 FQGNSA. DNA for the CDR3: TGTGCCAGCGGACGGACAAGGATAATGGATGGCTACACCTTC. Residues: CASGRTRIMDGYTF.

The chain carries TRBV20-1 and TRBJ2-3; 7 positions agree with TRBD2. From germline, CDR1 is DFQATT and CDR2 SNEGSKA (reference sequence). This CDR3 contains 15 residues. J was trimmed by 5 bases and V by 2 bases; bases with no gene match: 10. The CDR3 reads CSARKASGYEDTQYF. The CDR3 DNA is TGCAGTGCTAGAAAAGCTAGCGGCTACGAAGATACGCAGTATTTT.

This clonotype was seen at least ten times. The chain combines TRBV27 with TRBJ2-1; either TRBD1 or TRBD2 may fit D (5 bases each). The CDR3 consists of 16 residues. The V gene's germline CDR1 is MNHEY and CDR2 SMNVEV (reference sequence). V lost 4 bases to trimming and J lost 0 bases, with 13 bases between them. The CDR3 spells CASSSRDQSSYNEQFF. DNA of the CDR3: TGTGCCAGCAGTTCCCGGGACCAGAGCTCCTACAATGAGCAGTTCTTC.